This TCR beta chain was recorded in a study of CD8+CD57+ T cells in acquired aplastic anemia. Across the whole study: Mean yield of DNA from sorted CD4+ and CD8+ cells was 2.5 to 4 ug. Study-level points and caveats: Between the patient and control groups, CD8+ Simpson's diversity did not differ significantly. Patients and controls shared twenty-nine CD8+ CDR3 sequences, highly expressed in patients.

In its sample, this clonotype was seen many times. Its antigen is as yet unknown. CDR3 and TCR beta VDJ profiling relied on genomic DNA as the template. TCRdb called the reads again in MiXCR, with one record for every CDR3 protein. The sample has 150,000 to 200,000 distinct CDR3 sequences, around half seen once. Germline V gives CDR1 MNHEY, CDR2 SVGEGT. V lost 6 bases and J 4 bases, leaving 12 bases between the germline ends. The CDR3 has 13 residues. Patients picked for sequencing had shown CD8+CD57+ cell expansion detected by flow cytometry. Every one of the patients had aplastic anemia (severe, acquired).

The J gene is TRBJ2-5, the V gene TRBV6-2 or TRBV6-3; D might be TRBD1 or TRBD2, each matching 5 bases. This clonotype originated in a human donor with aplastic anemia. The specimen was sorted CD4+, CD8+, or CD8+CD57+ T cells (not recorded which) from PBMCs. CDR3 bases: TGTGCCAGCAGAAGGGGCGGAGGAGAGACCCAGTACTTC. This encodes CASRRGGGETQYF.